The rows below give T cell receptor beta chains drawn from one sample of a study of graft-versus-host responses after intestinal transplantation. Libraries were prepared by immunoSEQ multiplex PCR; TCRdb keeps only in-frame clonotypes and omits some of them. This sample has nearly 90,000 clones, with roughly four fifths found just once. Antigens for these TCRs are unknown. The sample was unstimulated CD8+ T cells sorted from spleen or lymph node cells, taken before intestinal transplant. These receptor sequences come from a human donor who received an intestinal transplant. Each CDR3 is given with its conserved first and last residue. A D gene is named only where the DNA matches it firmly. Clone size is given for some rows only: seen once, a few or many times, or a class if the clone is expanded.

v_call	d_call	j_call	clone_size	cdr3_nt	cdr3_aa
TRBV7-9	TRBD2	TRBJ2-3	few	TGTGCCAGCAGGTCCCCCGGGACTAGCGGAGCCGACACAGATACGCAGTATTTT	CASRSPGTSGADTDTQYF
TRBV10-1	TRBD1	TRBJ2-2	-	TGCGCCAGCAGTGAGGGACAGGGCACCGGGGAGCTGTTTTTT	CASSEGQGTGELFF
TRBV4-1	-	TRBJ1-5	-	TGCGCCAGCAGCCAAGTGGTGGGGTCCCAGGGACAGCCCCAGCATTTT	CASSQVVGSQGQPQHF
TRBV11-2	-	TRBJ2-3	-	TGTGCCAGCAGCTTAGAGGGTTGGGCAGCTGCGCAGTATTTT	CASSLEGWAAAQYF
TRBV11-2	TRBD2	TRBJ2-2	-	TGTGCCAGCAGCTTAGCAGTCGGGAGGGGTAGCGGGGAGCTGTTTTTT	CASSLAVGRGSGELFF
TRBV27	-	TRBJ2-7	few	TGTGCCAGCATACCCTACCTCGCCTACGAGCAGTACTTC	CASIPYLAYEQYF
TRBV30	TRBD1	TRBJ2-7	few	TGTGCCTGGAGTTTACCCGGGACAGGGATCCACGAGCAGTACTTC	CAWSLPGTGIHEQYF
TRBV29-1	TRBD1	TRBJ2-7	-	TGCAGCGTTTCGACAGGGGCCTACGAGCAGTACTTC	CSVSTGAYEQYF
TRBV29-1	TRBD1	TRBJ1-3	-	TGCAGCGTTGAAACAGGGGAGGCTGGAAACACCATATATTTT	CSVETGEAGNTIYF
TRBV5-6	-	TRBJ2-1	-	TGTGCCAGCAGCGAATACAATGAGCAGTTCTTC	CASSEYNEQFF
TRBV5-4	-	TRBJ1-1	-	TGTGCCAGCAGCCAGGGAGGGAACACTGAAGCTTTCTTT	CASSQGGNTEAFF
TRBV6-5	-	TRBJ2-7	-	TGTGCCAGCAGTGAATGGTTGCCCTACGAGCAGTACTTC	CASSEWLPYEQYF
TRBV27	TRBD1	TRBJ1-4	once	TGTGCCAGCAGCCCTTGGGACAGGCCAACTAATGAAAAACTGTTTTTT	CASSPWDRPTNEKLFF
TRBV6-5	TRBD1	TRBJ2-7	-	TGTGCCAGCAGTTACTCGACGACAGGGACCTACGAGCAGTACTTC	CASSYSTTGTYEQYF
TRBV19	-	TRBJ1-2	-	TGTGCCAGTAGTTTCGGGTCTAACTATGGCCACACCTTC	CASSFGSNYGHTF
TRBV6-1	-	TRBJ2-3	-	TGTGCCAGCAGTGAAGCCGGAGATACGCAGTATTTT	CASSEAGDTQYF
TRBV12-5	-	TRBJ2-5	-	TGTGCTAGTGGTTTGCCCAAACAGGACCCCCAAGAGACCCAGTACTTC	CASGLPKQDPQETQYF
TRBV2	-	TRBJ2-1	-	TGTGCCAGCAGTGGGTCCCCAGACGAGCAGTTCTTC	CASSGSPDEQFF
TRBV14	-	TRBJ2-2	-	TGTGCCAGCAGCCTCACTGGGCCCCGACACTTTTCTCGCACCGGGGAGCTGTTTTTT	CASSLTGPRHFSRTGELFF
TRBV6-5	-	TRBJ2-3	-	TGTGCCAGCAGTTCGGCGGGATTCTCGGGAGATACGCAGTATTTT	CASSSAGFSGDTQYF
TRBV7-9	TRBD2	TRBJ2-3	-	TGTGCCAGCAGCCTCTGGGTAGCGGGAGAGGATACGCAGTATTTT	CASSLWVAGEDTQYF
TRBV21-1	-	TRBJ2-1	-	TGTGCCAGCAGCTTTTATTTAACCCGACCCACCGTAGCCTACAATGAGCAGTTCTTC	CASSFYLTRPTVAYNEQFF
TRBV21-1	-	TRBJ2-2	-	TGTGCCAGCACCACAGGGGGGAAAGACACCGGGGAGCTGTTTTTT	CASTTGGKDTGELFF
TRBV4-2	-	TRBJ1-3	-	TGTGCCAGCAGCCAAGCAATGGGGGGCATAAACACCATATATTTT	CASSQAMGGINTIYF
TRBV6-4	-	TRBJ2-3	-	TGTGCCAGCAGTGTCAACAGGGTGGATACGCAGTATTTT	CASSVNRVDTQYF
TRBV6-5	TRBD1	TRBJ2-2	few	TGTGCCAGCAGTTACTCCTACAGGGGGGACGGGGAGCTGTTTTTT	CASSYSYRGDGELFF
TRBV4-1	TRBD2	TRBJ2-1	-	TGCGCCAGCAGCCAAGAGAGGGCGCTAGCGGGAGTATACGAGCAGTTCTTC	CASSQERALAGVYEQFF
TRBV15	-	TRBJ1-4	-	TGTGCCACCAGCGCCCGGGACGGTAATGAAAAACTGTTTTTT	CATSARDGNEKLFF
TRBV6-5	-	TRBJ1-1	-	TGTGCCAGCAGTTACTCCAGTAACACTGAAGCTTTCTTT	CASSYSSNTEAFF
TRBV28	-	TRBJ1-3	once	TGTGCCAGCAGTTTAGACAGTGGAAACACCATATATTTT	CASSLDSGNTIYF
TRBV4-1	-	TRBJ2-7	few	TGCGCCAGCAGCCTCCGGGACACGGCGTACGAGCAGTACTTC	CASSLRDTAYEQYF
TRBV30	TRBD1	TRBJ1-6	-	TGTGCCTGGAGCACGGGACAGGGGTTAAATTCACCCCTCCACTTT	CAWSTGQGLNSPLHF
TRBV5-6	TRBD1	TRBJ2-3	-	TGTGCCAGCAGGGGACAGGGGGCGTTTTTAGATACGCAGTATTTT	CASRGQGAFLDTQYF
TRBV6-5	-	TRBJ2-3	-	TGTGCCAGCAGGCGCAGAACCTCCACAGATACGCAGTATTTT	CASRRRTSTDTQYF
TRBV30	-	TRBJ2-5	-	TGTGCCTGGAGCAGAGGGACGGAACTGTACCAAGAGACCCAGTACTTC	CAWSRGTELYQETQYF
TRBV10-3	-	TRBJ2-7	-	TGTGCCATCAGTGAGTCAGACGGGACTCGTGGCTCCTACGAGCAGTACTTC	CAISESDGTRGSYEQYF
TRBV6-1	-	TRBJ2-7	once	TGTGCCAGCAGCCCTTATGGAGACCTTTACGAGCAGTACTTC	CASSPYGDLYEQYF
TRBV10-1	TRBD1	TRBJ1-1	-	TGCGCCAGCAGTGAGGACAGGGGTTTTCCCTTGAACACTGAAGCTTTCTTT	CASSEDRGFPLNTEAFF
TRBV9	TRBD2	TRBJ2-3	-	TGTGCCAGCAGCGTAGCTTCGCGGGGGGTCACAGATACGCAGTATTTT	CASSVASRGVTDTQYF
TRBV19	TRBD2	TRBJ2-1	-	TGTGCCAGTAGTATAACCGGGACTACCTACAATGAGCAGTTCTTC	CASSITGTTYNEQFF
TRBV5-4	-	TRBJ1-6	-	TGTGCCAGCAGCTTGGGGCCTCGGGCAGTCGCCAATTCACCCCTCCACTTT	CASSLGPRAVANSPLHF
TRBV11-3	-	TRBJ2-7	few	TGTGCCAGCAGCCAGGGGTCCTCCTACGAGCAGTACTTC	CASSQGSSYEQYF
TRBV13	-	TRBJ1-6	-	TGTGCCAGCAGCTTAGCTTCCGATCTTGATAATTCACCCCTCCACTTT	CASSLASDLDNSPLHF
TRBV7-9	-	TRBJ2-7	once	TGTGCCAGCAGCTCAAACCATGAGCAGTACTTC	CASSSNHEQYF
TRBV7-6	TRBD1	TRBJ2-3	-	TGTGCCAGCAGTTCCGACAGGGTGGGAGATACGCAGTATTTT	CASSSDRVGDTQYF
TRBV27	TRBD1	TRBJ1-1	-	TGTGCCAGCAGTACATACAGGGGGCTATGGACTGAAGCTTTCTTT	CASSTYRGLWTEAFF
TRBV11-2	-	TRBJ1-6	-	TGTGCCAGCAGCTTAGGGAGACCCTTTAATTCACCCCTCCACTTT	CASSLGRPFNSPLHF
TRBV15	-	TRBJ1-2	once	TGTGCCACCAGCAGAGATCGGCAGGGTAGGAACTATGGCTACACCTTC	CATSRDRQGRNYGYTF
TRBV13	TRBD1	TRBJ2-7	few	TGTGCCAGCAGTTACGGGACAGGGGGCGGCTACGAGCAGTACTTC	CASSYGTGGGYEQYF
TRBV27	-	TRBJ2-7	-	TGTGCCAGCAGTCCCTTCTGGCCTTACAGTGTCTACGAGCAGTACTTC	CASSPFWPYSVYEQYF
TRBV10-2	-	TRBJ1-5	-	TGCGCCAGCTCGGAGCAGGGTCGCAATCAGCCCCAGCATTTT	CASSEQGRNQPQHF
TRBV2	TRBD1	TRBJ1-4	once	TGTGCCACCCAGGCGACAGGGGCGGATGAAAAACTGTTTTTT	CATQATGADEKLFF
TRBV13	TRBD2	TRBJ2-7	few	TGTGCCAGCAGCTCCCCCTCTAGCGGGGGAGGGCCCTACGAGCAGTACTTC	CASSSPSSGGGPYEQYF
TRBV30	-	TRBJ2-7	-	TGTGCCTGGAGAGGACGGCCCATGTCCTACGAGCAGTACTTC	CAWRGRPMSYEQYF
TRBV4-1	-	TRBJ1-6	once	TGCGCCAGCAGCCTACCTTTAGGAGGGACCTATAATTCACCCCTCCACTTT	CASSLPLGGTYNSPLHF
TRBV4-1	TRBD2	TRBJ2-7	-	TGCGCCAGCAGCCAAGCGTCCCTAGCGGGGGGGCTACCATACGAGCAGTACTTC	CASSQASLAGGLPYEQYF
TRBV28	-	TRBJ2-7	once	TGTGCCAGCAGTTTAGGGGTATCCTACGAGCAGTACTTC	CASSLGVSYEQYF
TRBV6-5	-	TRBJ2-7	-	TGTGCCAGCAGTGAATACGGGGATCCCTACGAGCAGTACTTC	CASSEYGDPYEQYF
TRBV4-1	-	TRBJ1-1	-	TGCGCCAGCAGCCAAGGGTACGGCCAAAGCACTGAAGCTTTCTTT	CASSQGYGQSTEAFF